These 16 T cell receptor beta chains were sequenced from one sample in a study of neurological immune-mediated disorders (dated by TCRdb to 2018 to 2020). Receptor amplification or capture employed 5' RACE. Sequencer: Illumina HiSeq 2500. Using fastp at Q25 and MiXCR, TCRdb reprocessed the public reads and kept productive beta chains. Each CDR3 protein appears once, grouped with its most common genes and DNA. This sample is represented by roughly 60,000 distinct CDR3 sequences; 9.5% to 12% of them were singletons. The top ten constitute approximately 2% of the sample. What was sequenced was PBMCs. Source of these receptors: a man aged 60 to 69 in good health.

This clonotype has at least ten counts. The J gene is TRBJ2-5, the V gene TRBV12-3 or TRBV12-4; TRBD1 matches at 9 bases. The CDR3 loop spans 14 amino acids. V was pared by 2 bases and J by 5 bases, with 3 bases of the junction left unmatched. CDR3 residues: CASSLSDRGETQYF. The DNA of the CDR3 is TGTGCCAGCAGTTTATCTGACAGGGGGGAGACCCAGTACTTC.

This chain uses TRBV7-9 with TRBJ1-6, with D maybe TRBD1 (5 bases). Per the germline V gene, CDR1 is SEHNR and CDR2 is FQNEAQ (reference sequence). The CDR3 consists of 15 residues. V was shortened by 2 bases and J by 13 bases, with 18 bases between the two germline ends. CDR3 loop: CASSLTDGTLIPLHF. The CDR3, as DNA: TGTGCCAGCAGCTTAACTGACGGGACTCTCATCCCCCTCCACTTT.

This clonotype was seen a handful of times. This chain connects TRBV5-1 to TRBJ2-3, with D possibly TRBD2 on 6 matching bases. V shed 3 bases and J shed 6 bases, with 26 bases lying between them. The CDR3 contains 18 residues. The germline V gene has CDR1 SGHRS and CDR2 YFSETQ. The DNA of the CDR3 is TGCGCCAGCAGCTCGGGGGTGCTGGGGCGCCGGTCCAGCGATACGCAGTATTTT. Translated, it gives CASSSGVLGRRSSDTQYF.

This clonotype was counted ten times or more. The rearrangement uses TRBV2 and TRBJ2-3; 11 nucleotides line up with TRBD2. CDR3 size: 14 residues. The germline CDR1 and CDR2 sequences are SNHLY and FYNNEI. Trimming cost V 6 bases and J 4 bases; bases outside gene matches: 3. Written as DNA, the CDR3 is TGTGCCAGCAGACCGGGACTAGCGGCAGATACGCAGTATTTT. Encoded protein: CASRPGLAADTQYF.

This clonotype has ten or more counts. CDR3: CSAPMGQGVGSPLHF. CDR3 DNA: TGCAGTGCTCCAATGGGACAGGGAGTTGGTTCACCCCTCCACTTT. This sequence joins TRBV20-1 and TRBJ1-6, with 9 positions matching TRBD1. The length of the CDR3 is 15 residues. J was trimmed by 9 bases and V by 5 bases; bases with no gene match: 11. The germline V gene encodes CDR1 DFQATT and CDR2 SNEGSKA (reference sequence).

The chain employs TRBV10-3 and TRBJ2-7; unclear D gene. The CDR3 is 13 residues long. CDR1 is ENHRY, CDR2 SYGVKD, per germline. The V gene lost 3 bases and the J gene lost 0 bases, with 6 bases spanning the gap. In DNA form, the CDR3 reads TGTGCCATCAGTGACGGATTCTCCTACGAGCAGTACTTC. Protein: CAISDGFSYEQYF.

This clonotype was recorded at least ten times. This chain connects TRBV7-2 to TRBJ2-4; no definite D call. This CDR3 comprises 12 residues. Germline values: CDR1 SGHTA, CDR2 FQGNSA. Trimming left V 2 bases short and J 11 bases short, with 10 bases between. DNA for the CDR3: TGTGCCAGCAGCTTAATTCGGCCACTTCAGTACTTC. Translation: CASSLIRPLQYF.

This clonotype was observed at least ten times. As DNA, the CDR3 is TGTGCCAGCAGTCGGAGGAACACTGAAGCTTTCTTT. This encodes CASSRRNTEAFF. The V and J genes are TRBV6-5 and TRBJ1-1; D is unresolved. Germline CDR1 and CDR2: MNHEY and SVGAGI. The ends were cut back, 5 bases at V and 1 base at J, with 5 bases in the middle. This CDR3 comprises 12 residues.

This clonotype was observed many times. The chain employs TRBV6-6 and TRBJ1-6, with 8 bases fitting TRBD1. The CDR3 sequence is 14 residues long. Germline values: CDR1 MNHNY, CDR2 SVGAGI (reference sequence). Unmatched junction bases numbered 2, after V lost 0 bases and J lost 10 bases. CDR3 nucleotides: TGTGCCAGCAGTTACTCGACAGGGGAATCACCCCTCCACTTT. It specifies CASSYSTGESPLHF.

The sample holds many counts of this clonotype. This chain uses TRBV5-1 with TRBJ2-3; D might be TRBD1 (5 bases). The ends were cut back, 2 bases at V and 0 bases at J, with 16 bases in the middle. Per the germline V gene, CDR1 is SGHRS and CDR2 is YFSETQ. The CDR3 contains 17 residues. The CDR3 DNA reads as TGCGCCAGCAGCTTAGGTGTTCTAGACAGTAGCACAGATACGCAGTATTTT. Its protein product is CASSLGVLDSSTDTQYF.

This clonotype was detected many times. The chain links TRBV12-3 or TRBV12-4 to TRBJ1-5; D remains unclear. V shed 2 bases and J shed 7 bases, with 9 bases lying between them. This CDR3 is 13 amino acids long. The CDR3 sequence: CASSLRKDQPQHF. The CDR3 DNA reads TGTGCCAGCAGTTTAAGGAAAGACCAGCCCCAGCATTTT.

In this sample, this clonotype turned up many times. The CDR3 DNA is TGCGCCACAGCACTTGGGTCCGAGGGGGATGAGCAGTTCTTC. This codes for CATALGSEGDEQFF. This chain links TRBV5-1 with TRBJ2-1; D might be TRBD1 (6 bases). Germline CDR1 and CDR2: SGHRS and YFSETQ. Trimming took 9 bases from V and 8 from J, leaving 21 bases between them. CDR3 length: 14 amino acids.

In this sample, this clonotype turned up many times. The chain recombines TRBV29-1 with TRBJ2-1, with a tentative D call TRBD2 (5 bases). The CDR3 sequence is 12 residues long. Trimming stripped 4 bases from V and 4 bases from J, with 8 bases between. CDR1 and CDR2 (germline): SQVTM, ANQGSEA. The DNA of the CDR3 is TGCAGCGTTGCTGAGGGATACAATGAGCAGTTCTTC. This sequence encodes CSVAEGYNEQFF.

This clonotype is a singleton in its sample. V usage is TRBV10-3 and J usage is TRBJ2-7, with D maybe TRBD1 (5 bases). Germline loops: CDR1 ENHRY, CDR2 SYGVKD. This CDR3 is 17 amino acids long. V was cut by 4 bases and J by 4 bases, with 23 bases left in between. CDR3 residues: CAISGPSTVGNVYEQYF. In DNA form, the CDR3 reads TGTGCCATCAGTGGACCCTCGACAGTTGGCAACGTATACGAGCAGTACTTC.

The sample holds many counts of this clonotype. V usage is TRBV7-2 and J usage is TRBJ1-1, with a weak D call TRBD1 (6 bases). Looked up from germline, CDR1 is SGHTA and CDR2 is FQGNSA. V shed 2 bases and J shed 5 bases, with 9 bases lying between them. The CDR3 totals 13 residues. The CDR3 nucleotides read TGTGCCAGCAGCTTAACAGGGCGAACTGAAGCTTTCTTT. This codes for CASSLTGRTEAFF.

This clonotype has at least ten counts. The CDR3 is CASSQDAPGKETQYF. The CDR3 DNA reads as TGTGCCAGCAGCCAGGACGCCCCGGGAAAAGAGACCCAGTACTTC. The rearrangement joins TRBV3-1 to TRBJ2-5, with D perhaps matching TRBD2 (5 bases). The CDR3 length is 15 residues. V was clipped by 3 bases and J by 3 bases, with 14 bases between them. Germline CDR1 and CDR2: LGHDT and YNNKEL (reference sequence).